The 10 T cell receptor beta chains below all came from one sample that was sequenced in a study of T cell repertoires in cytomegalovirus infection. MiXCR was run by TCRdb on the reads, yielding one entry per CDR3 protein. The table shows around 710,000 distinct CDR3 sequences, with roughly 28% occurring only once. Their antigen targets remain unknown. Sequencing used cultured CD8+ T cells from PBMCs, obtained from culture after CMV antigen stimulation. The source is a human donor in good health (CMV status not recorded). Some clones in this sample may be carry-over from other donors' samples.

This chain connects TRBV6-1 to TRBJ1-3; D perhaps matches TRBD1 (5 bases). Trimming pared 7 bases from V and 4 bases from J, leaving 14 bases between. The CDR3 covers 14 residues. CDR1 and CDR2 (germline): MNHNS, SASEGT. CDR3 DNA sequence: TGTGCCAGCAATTACGACGGGGGAGGAAACACCATATATTTT. Translation gives CASNYDGGGNTIYF.

This clonotype came up once. A clone one base away is much larger, so this may be a read error. V and J are TRBV7-2 and TRBJ1-4; D is possibly TRBD1 (5 bases). The CDR3 length is 16 residues. Germline assignment: CDR1 SGHTA and CDR2 FQGNSA. The CDR3 DNA follows: TGTGCCGGCAGCAGAACGGGGCCTGCAACTAATGAAAAACTGTTTTTT. Translating gives CAGSRTGPATNEKLFF.

This chain connects TRBV5-5 to TRBJ1-5, with D maybe TRBD1 (5 bases). Germline CDR1 and CDR2: SGHKS and YYEKEE (reference sequence). V was shortened by 3 bases and J by 5 bases, with 15 bases between the two germline ends. The CDR3 runs 15 residues. CDR3: CASSSQGPSDQPQHF. Here the CDR3 DNA reads TGTGCCAGCAGCTCCCAGGGTCCTTCGGATCAGCCCCAGCATTTT.

This chain joins TRBV28 and TRBJ2-2; tentative D call: TRBD2 (6 bases). The V gene's germline CDR1 is MDHEN and CDR2 SYDVKM. Trimming removed 1 base at V and 2 bases at J, with 11 bases between. The CDR3 totals 16 residues. This chain's CDR3 is CASSLLGGANTGELFF. CDR3 DNA sequence: TGTGCCAGCAGTTTATTAGGCGGGGCTAACACCGGGGAGCTGTTTTTT.

The rearrangement joins TRBV2 to TRBJ1-2; D perhaps matches TRBD1 (6 bases). V was pared by 7 bases and J by 4 bases, with 16 bases between. Germline loops: CDR1 SNHLY, CDR2 FYNNEI. This CDR3 spans 14 amino acids. The CDR3 sequence is CASTGRGRIYGYTF. The CDR3 nucleotides are TGTGCCAGCACGGGAAGGGGGAGGATCTATGGCTACACCTTC.

This clonotype was counted a few times. The chain carries TRBV6-2 or TRBV6-3 and TRBJ1-2; no clear D. V was clipped by 0 bases and J by 7 bases, with 12 bases between them. The CDR3 is 14 residues long. Per the germline V gene, CDR1 is MNHEY and CDR2 is SVGEGT. In DNA, the CDR3 is TGTGCCAGCAGTTACTCTGTGGCTCACGGTGGCTACACCTTC. The encoded protein is CASSYSVAHGGYTF.

The rearrangement links TRBV7-6 to TRBJ2-5; 7 bases are shared with TRBD2. Germline CDR1 reads SGHVS; CDR2 reads FNYEAQ. There are 16 residues in the CDR3. Trimming removed 5 bases from V and 6 bases from J; junction bases left unmatched: 15. The chain's CDR3 is CASSLTVRGGDKTQYF. In DNA, the CDR3 is TGTGCCAGCAGCCTCACGGTGCGCGGGGGAGATAAGACCCAGTACTTC. The full variable domain, completed using reference TRBV7-6 and TRBJ2-5, is GAGVSQSPRYKVTKRGQDVALRCDPISGHVSLYWYRQALGQGPEFLTYFNYEAQQDKSGLPNDRFSAERPEGSISTLTIQRTEQRDSAMYRCASSLTVRGGDKTQYFGPGTRLLVL.

This clonotype appeared a few times. The chain has TRBV6-6 and TRBJ1-4, with D hard to call. Germline V gene sequence: CDR1 MNHNY, CDR2 SVGAGI (reference sequence). The V end was cut by 5 bases, the J end by 4 bases, with 11 bases between. This CDR3 contains 14 residues. The CDR3 sequence is CASSLRGRNEKLFF. In nucleotides, the CDR3 is TGTGCCAGCAGTCTCCGAGGGCGTAATGAAAAACTGTTTTTT.

This clonotype showed up just a few times. The chain employs TRBV6-2 or TRBV6-3 and TRBJ2-7; possible D gene TRBD2, 6 bases. Germline CDR1 MNHEY, CDR2 SVGEGT. V lost 6 bases and J 2 bases, leaving 11 bases between the germline ends. The CDR3 loop spans 13 amino acids. The CDR3 reads CASRRGITYEQYV. CDR3 nucleotide sequence: TGTGCCAGCAGACGCGGGATCACCTACGAGCAGTACGTC.

The rearrangement uses TRBV28 and TRBJ2-7; TRBD2 might be the D (5 bases). The length of the CDR3 is 12 residues. Germline V gene data show CDR1 as MDHEN and CDR2 as SYDVKM. The ends were cut back, 4 bases at V and 5 bases at J, with 9 bases in the middle. The CDR3 reads CASSSLVNEQYV. The CDR3 bases are TGTGCCAGCAGTTCACTAGTTAACGAGCAGTACGTC.